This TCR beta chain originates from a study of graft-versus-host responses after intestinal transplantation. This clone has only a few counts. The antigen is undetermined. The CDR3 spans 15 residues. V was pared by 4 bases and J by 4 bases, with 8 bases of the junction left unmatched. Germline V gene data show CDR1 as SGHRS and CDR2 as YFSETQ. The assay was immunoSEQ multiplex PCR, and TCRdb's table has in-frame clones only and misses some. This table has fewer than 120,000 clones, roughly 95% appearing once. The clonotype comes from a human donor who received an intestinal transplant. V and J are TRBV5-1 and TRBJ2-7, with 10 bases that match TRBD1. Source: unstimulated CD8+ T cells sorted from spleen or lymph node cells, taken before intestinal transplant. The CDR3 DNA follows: TGCGCCAGCAGCCCTCCCGGGACAGGGGAGTACGAGCAGTACTTC. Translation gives CASSPPGTGEYEQYF. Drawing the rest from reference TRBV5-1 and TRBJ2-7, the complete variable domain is KAGVTQTPRYLIKTRGQQVTLSCSPISGHRSVSWYQQTPGQGLQFLFEYFSETQRNKGNFPGRFSGRQFSNSRSEMNVSTLELGDSALYLCASSPPGTGEYEQYFGPGTRLTVT.